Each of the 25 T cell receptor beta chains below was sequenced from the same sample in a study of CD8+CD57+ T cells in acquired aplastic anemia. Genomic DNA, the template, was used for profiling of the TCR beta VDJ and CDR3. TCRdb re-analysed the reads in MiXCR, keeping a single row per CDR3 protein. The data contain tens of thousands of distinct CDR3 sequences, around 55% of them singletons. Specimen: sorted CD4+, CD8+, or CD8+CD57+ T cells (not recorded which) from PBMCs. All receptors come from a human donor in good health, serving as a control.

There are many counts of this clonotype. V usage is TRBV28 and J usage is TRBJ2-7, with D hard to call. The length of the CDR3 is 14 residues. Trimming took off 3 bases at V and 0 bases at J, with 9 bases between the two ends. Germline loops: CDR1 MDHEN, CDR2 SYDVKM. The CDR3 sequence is CASSFVTLSYEQYF. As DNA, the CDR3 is TGTGCCAGCAGTTTTGTGACACTCTCCTACGAGCAGTACTTC.

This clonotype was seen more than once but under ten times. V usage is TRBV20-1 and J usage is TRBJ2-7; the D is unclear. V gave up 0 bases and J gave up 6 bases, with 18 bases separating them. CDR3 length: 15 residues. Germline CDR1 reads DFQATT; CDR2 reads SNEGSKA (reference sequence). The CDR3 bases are TGCAGTGCTAGAGACCCCCGACGGGCTCTAGGCGAGCAGTACTTC. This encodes CSARDPRRALGEQYF.

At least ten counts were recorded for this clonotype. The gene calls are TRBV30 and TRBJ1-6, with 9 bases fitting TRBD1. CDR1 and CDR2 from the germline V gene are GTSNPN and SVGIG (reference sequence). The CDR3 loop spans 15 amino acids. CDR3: CRWGTGRTYNSPLHF. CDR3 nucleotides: TGTCGGTGGGGGACAGGGAGGACCTATAATTCACCCCTCCACTTT. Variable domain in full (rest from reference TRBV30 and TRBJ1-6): SQTIHQWPATLVQPVGSPLSLECTVEGTSNPNLYWYRQAAGRGLQLLFYSVGIGQISSEVPQNLSASRPQDRQFILSSKKLLLSDSGFYLCRWGTGRTYNSPLHFGNGTRLTVT.

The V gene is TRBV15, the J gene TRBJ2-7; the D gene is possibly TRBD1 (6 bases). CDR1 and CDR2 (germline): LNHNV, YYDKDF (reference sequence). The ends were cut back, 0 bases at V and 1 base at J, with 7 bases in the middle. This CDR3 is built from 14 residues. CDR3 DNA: TGTGCCACCAGCAGAGACAGGGGATCCTACGAGCAGTACTTC. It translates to CATSRDRGSYEQYF.

The DNA of the CDR3 is TGCAGGGGAGACAGGGGATGGGGTAACACTGAAGCTTTCTTT. This translates into CRGDRGWGNTEAFF. V gene TRBV29-1 combines with J gene TRBJ1-1, with 8 positions matching TRBD1. Germline V gives CDR1 SQVTM, CDR2 ANQGSEA. The CDR3 extends over 14 amino acids. The variable domain in full, completed from reference TRBV29-1 and TRBJ1-1, reads SAVISQKPSRDICQRGTSLTIQCQVDSQVTMMFWYRQQPGQSLTLIATANQGSEATYESGFVIDKFPISRPNLTFSTLTVSNMSPEDSSIYLCRGDRGWGNTEAFFGQGTRLTVV.

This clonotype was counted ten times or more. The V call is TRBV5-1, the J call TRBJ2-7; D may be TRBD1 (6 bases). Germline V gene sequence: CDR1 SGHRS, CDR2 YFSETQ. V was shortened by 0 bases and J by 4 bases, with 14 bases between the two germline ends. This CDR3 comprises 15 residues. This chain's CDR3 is CASSLEAGVVYEQYF. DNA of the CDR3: TGCGCCAGCAGCTTGGAGGCAGGGGTAGTTTACGAGCAGTACTTC.

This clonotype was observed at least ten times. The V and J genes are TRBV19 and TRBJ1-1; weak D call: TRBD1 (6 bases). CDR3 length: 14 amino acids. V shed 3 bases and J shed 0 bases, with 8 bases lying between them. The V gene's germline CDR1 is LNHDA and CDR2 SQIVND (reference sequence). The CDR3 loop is CASSIQGMNTEAFF. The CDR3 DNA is TGTGCCAGTAGTATTCAGGGGATGAACACTGAAGCTTTCTTT.

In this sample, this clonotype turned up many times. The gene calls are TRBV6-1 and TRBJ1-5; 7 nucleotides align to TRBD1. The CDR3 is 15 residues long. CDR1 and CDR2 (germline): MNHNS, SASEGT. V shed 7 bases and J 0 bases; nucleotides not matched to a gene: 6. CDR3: CASTAGQNSNQPQHF. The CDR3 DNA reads TGTGCCAGCACCGCGGGACAGAATAGCAATCAGCCCCAGCATTTT.

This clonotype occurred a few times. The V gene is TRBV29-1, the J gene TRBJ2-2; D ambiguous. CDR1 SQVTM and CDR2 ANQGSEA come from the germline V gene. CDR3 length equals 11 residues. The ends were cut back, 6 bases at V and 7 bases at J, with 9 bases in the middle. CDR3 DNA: TGCAGCGTCAAAGTTAACGGGGAGCTGTTTTTT. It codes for CSVKVNGELFF.

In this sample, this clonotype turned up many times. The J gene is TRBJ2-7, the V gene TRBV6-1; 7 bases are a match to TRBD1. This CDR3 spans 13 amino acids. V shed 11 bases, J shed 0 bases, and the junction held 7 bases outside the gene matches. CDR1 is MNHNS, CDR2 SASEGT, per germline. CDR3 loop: CAVSDRSSYEQYF. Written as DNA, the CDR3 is TGTGCCGTTTCGGACAGGAGCTCCTACGAGCAGTACTTC.

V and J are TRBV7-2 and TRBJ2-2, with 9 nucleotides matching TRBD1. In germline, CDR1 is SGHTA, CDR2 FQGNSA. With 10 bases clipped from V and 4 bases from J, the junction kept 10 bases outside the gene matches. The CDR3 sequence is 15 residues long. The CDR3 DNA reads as TGTGCCAACGGCCCCCGGACAGGGGCCACCGGGGAGCTGTTTTTT. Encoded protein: CANGPRTGATGELFF. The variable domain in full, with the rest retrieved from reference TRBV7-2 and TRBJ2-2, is GAGVSQSPSNKVTEKGKDVELRCDPISGHTALYWYRQSLGQGLEFLIYFQGNSAPDKSGLPSDRFSAERTGGSVSTLTIQRTQQEDSAVYLCANGPRTGATGELFFGEGSRLTVL.

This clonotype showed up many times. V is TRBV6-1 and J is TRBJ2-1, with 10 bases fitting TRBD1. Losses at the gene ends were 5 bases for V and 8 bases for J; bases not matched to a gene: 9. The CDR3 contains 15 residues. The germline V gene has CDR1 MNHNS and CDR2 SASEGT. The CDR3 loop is CASSRDRGRLDEQFF. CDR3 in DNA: TGTGCCAGCAGTAGGGACAGGGGCCGCCTGGATGAGCAGTTCTTC.

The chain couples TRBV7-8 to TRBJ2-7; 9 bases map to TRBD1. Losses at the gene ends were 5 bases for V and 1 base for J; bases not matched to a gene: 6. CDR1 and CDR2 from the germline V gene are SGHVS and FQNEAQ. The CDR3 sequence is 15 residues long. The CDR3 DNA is TGTGCCAGCAGCCTCGGACAGGGGCCGTCCTACGAGCAGTACTTC. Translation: CASSLGQGPSYEQYF.

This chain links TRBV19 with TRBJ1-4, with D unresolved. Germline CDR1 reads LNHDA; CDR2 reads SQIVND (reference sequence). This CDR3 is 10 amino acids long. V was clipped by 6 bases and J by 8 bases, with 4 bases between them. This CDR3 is CASSSEKLFF. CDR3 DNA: TGTGCCAGTAGCTCAGAAAAACTGTTTTTT.

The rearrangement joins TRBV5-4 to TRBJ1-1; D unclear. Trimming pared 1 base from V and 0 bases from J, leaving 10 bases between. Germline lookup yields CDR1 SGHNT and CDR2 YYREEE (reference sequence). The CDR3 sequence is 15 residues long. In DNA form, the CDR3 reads TGTGCCAGCAGCTTGTCTACAGTCATGAACACTGAAGCTTTCTTT. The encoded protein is CASSLSTVMNTEAFF. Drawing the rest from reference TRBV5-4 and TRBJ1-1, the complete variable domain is ETGVTQSPTHLIKTRGQQVTLRCSSQSGHNTVSWYQQALGQGPQFIFQYYREEENGRGNFPPRFSGLQFPNYSSELNVNALELDDSALYLCASSLSTVMNTEAFFGQGTRLTVV.

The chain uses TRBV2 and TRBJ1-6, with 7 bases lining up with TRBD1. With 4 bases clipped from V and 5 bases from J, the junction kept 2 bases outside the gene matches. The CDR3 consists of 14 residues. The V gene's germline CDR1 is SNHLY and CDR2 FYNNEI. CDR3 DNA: TGTGCCAGCAGTGCCGACAGGGATAATTCACCCCTCCACTTT. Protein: CASSADRDNSPLHF.

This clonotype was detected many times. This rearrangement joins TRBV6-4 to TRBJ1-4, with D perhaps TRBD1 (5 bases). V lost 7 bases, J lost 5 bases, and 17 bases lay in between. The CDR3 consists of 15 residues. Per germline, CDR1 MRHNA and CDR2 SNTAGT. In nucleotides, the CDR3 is TGTGCCAGCACTACTAAGGGGACGGGGAATGAAAAACTGTTTTTT. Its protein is CASTTKGTGNEKLFF.

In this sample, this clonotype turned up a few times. The CDR3 loop reads CASRRATNEKLFF. DNA of the CDR3: TGTGCCAGCAGGAGAGCAACTAATGAAAAACTGTTTTTT. The rearrangement links TRBV2 to TRBJ1-4, with unresolved D. Per germline, CDR1 SNHLY and CDR2 FYNNEI. CDR3 size: 13 residues. The V end was cut by 6 bases, the J end by 0 bases, with 5 bases between.

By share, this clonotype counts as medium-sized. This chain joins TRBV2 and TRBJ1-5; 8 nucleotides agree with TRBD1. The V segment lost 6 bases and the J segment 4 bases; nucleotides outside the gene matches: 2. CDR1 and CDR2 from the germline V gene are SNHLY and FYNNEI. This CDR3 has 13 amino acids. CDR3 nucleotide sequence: TGTGCCAGCAGGACAGGGGTGAATCAGCCCCAGCATTTT. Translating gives CASRTGVNQPQHF.

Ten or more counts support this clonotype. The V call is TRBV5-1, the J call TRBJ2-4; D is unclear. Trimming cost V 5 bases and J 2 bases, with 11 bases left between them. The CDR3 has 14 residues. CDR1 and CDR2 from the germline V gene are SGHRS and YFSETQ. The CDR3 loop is CASSRDGTKNIQYF. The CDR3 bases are TGCGCCAGCAGTCGCGACGGTACCAAAAACATTCAGTACTTC.

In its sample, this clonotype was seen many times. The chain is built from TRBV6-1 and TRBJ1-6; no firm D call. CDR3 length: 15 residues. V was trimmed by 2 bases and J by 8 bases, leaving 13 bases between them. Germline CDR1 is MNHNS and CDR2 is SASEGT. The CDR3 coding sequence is TGTGCCAGCAGTGAAAGCTCCTCCGACCATTCACCCCTCCACTTT. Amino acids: CASSESSSDHSPLHF.

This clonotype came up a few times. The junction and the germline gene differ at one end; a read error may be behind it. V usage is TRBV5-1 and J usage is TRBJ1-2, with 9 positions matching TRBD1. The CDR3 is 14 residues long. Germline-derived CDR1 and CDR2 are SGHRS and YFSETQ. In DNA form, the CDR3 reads TGCACCAGCAGCTTGGAGGGACAGGGCTATGGCTACACCTTC. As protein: CTSSLEGQGYGYTF.

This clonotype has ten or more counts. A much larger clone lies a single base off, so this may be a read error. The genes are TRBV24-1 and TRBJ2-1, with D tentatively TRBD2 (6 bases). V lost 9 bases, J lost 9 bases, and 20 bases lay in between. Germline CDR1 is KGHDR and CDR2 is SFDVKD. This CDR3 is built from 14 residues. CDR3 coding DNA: TGTGCCACCCGGACTGCCGGGACCGGGGGTGAGCAGTTCTTC. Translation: CATRTAGTGGEQFF.

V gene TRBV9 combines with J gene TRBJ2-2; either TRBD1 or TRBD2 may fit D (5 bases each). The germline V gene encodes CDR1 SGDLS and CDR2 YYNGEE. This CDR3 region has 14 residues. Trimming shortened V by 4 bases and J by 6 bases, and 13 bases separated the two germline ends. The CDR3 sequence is CASSWDGNAGELFF. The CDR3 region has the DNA TGTGCCAGCAGCTGGGACGGAAACGCCGGGGAGCTGTTTTTT.

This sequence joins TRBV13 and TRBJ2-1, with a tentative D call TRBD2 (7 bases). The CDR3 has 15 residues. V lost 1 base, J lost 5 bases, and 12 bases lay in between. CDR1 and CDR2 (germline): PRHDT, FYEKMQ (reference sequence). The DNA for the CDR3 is TGTGCCAGCAGCTTAGAGGGGGGGGGAAACAATGAGCAGTTCTTC. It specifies CASSLEGGGNNEQFF.